The clone carrying this TCR beta chain occurred a few times. Its antigen remains unknown. The data belong to a study of CD8 T cells in ankylosing spondylitis. General study points: Blood from ankylosing spondylitis patients appeared to carry a characteristic roughly 8-variant TCR beta motif. Disease-linked clones bore a CD8+ phenotype and were relatively rare in peripheral blood.

TCRdb ran MiXCR on the 5' RACE reads and lists one entry per CDR3 protein. The sample holds under 450,000 distinct CDR3 sequences, approximately 17% seen once. The ends were cut back, 4 bases at V and 3 bases at J, with 6 bases in the middle. The germline V gene encodes CDR1 LNHNV and CDR2 YYDKDF (reference sequence). The CDR3 consists of 12 residues. Sequencing was carried out using blood, either unsorted or a sorted T cell fraction (not recorded which). The chain has TRBV15 and TRBJ2-5, with D maybe TRBD1 (5 bases). The clonotype originates from a male donor with ankylosing spondylitis. The CDR3 DNA reads as TGTGCCACCAGCACAGGGAAAGAGACCCAGTACTTC. Translation: CATSTGKETQYF.